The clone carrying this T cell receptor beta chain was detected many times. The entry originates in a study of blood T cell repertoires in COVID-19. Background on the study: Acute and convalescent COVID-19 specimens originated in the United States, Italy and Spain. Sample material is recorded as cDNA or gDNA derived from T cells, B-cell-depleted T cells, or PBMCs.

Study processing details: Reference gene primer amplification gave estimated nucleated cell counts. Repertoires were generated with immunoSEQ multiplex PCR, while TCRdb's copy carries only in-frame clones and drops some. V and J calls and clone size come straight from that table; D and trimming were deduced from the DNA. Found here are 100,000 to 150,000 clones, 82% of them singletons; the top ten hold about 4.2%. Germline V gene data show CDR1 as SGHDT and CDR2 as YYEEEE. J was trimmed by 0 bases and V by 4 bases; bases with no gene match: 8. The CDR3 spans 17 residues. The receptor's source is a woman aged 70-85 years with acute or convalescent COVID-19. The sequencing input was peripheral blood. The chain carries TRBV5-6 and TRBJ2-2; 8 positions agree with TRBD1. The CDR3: CASSANRGFANTGELFF. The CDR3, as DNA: TGTGCCAGCAGCGCCAACAGGGGGTTCGCGAACACCGGGGAGCTGTTTTTT.